These T cell receptor beta chains were read from a single sample in a study of shared clonotypes between healthy human individuals. Sequencing was performed with immunoSEQ multiplex PCR; in TCRdb, only in-frame clones are kept and a portion is missing. The data contain about 340,000 clones, 70% to 75% of them singletons. Material: memory CD4+ T cells sorted from blood. Receptor source: a man aged 25 to 40 in good health. CDR3s include the opening cysteine and the closing phenylalanine or tryptophan. Each record gives: D gene, J gene, clone size, V gene, CDR3 protein, CDR3 DNA. D genes are given only for firm matches. Not every row has a clone size; where given, it reads once, few, many or a size class.

- TRBJ2-2 - TRBV19 CASSIARFGAGELFF TGTGCCAGTAGTATAGCGAGGTTTGGAGCCGGGGAGCTGTTTTTT
- TRBJ1-5 - TRBV19 CASSIVGYGNQPQHF TGTGCCAGTAGTATAGTGGGGTATGGCAATCAGCCCCAGCATTTT
- TRBJ2-5 - TRBV2 CASSVGASETQYF TGTGCCAGCAGTGTAGGGGCTTCAGAGACCCAGTACTTC
- TRBJ1-5 - TRBV5-5 CASSLVHPGQPQHF TGTGCCAGCAGCTTGGTCCACCCGGGTCAGCCCCAGCATTTT
TRBD2 TRBJ2-1 - TRBV30 CAWSVSRPGLVGLGEQFF TGTGCCTGGAGTGTATCCCGACCGGGACTAGTCGGTCTAGGTGAGCAGTTCTTC
- TRBJ2-5 - TRBV2 CASSADVGQETQYF TGTGCCAGCAGTGCTGATGTCGGCCAAGAGACCCAGTACTTC
TRBD2 TRBJ2-7 - TRBV7-6 CASSLGLFSYEQYF TGTGCCAGCAGCTTGGGACTATTCTCCTACGAGCAGTACTTC
TRBD2 TRBJ2-5 once TRBV9 CASGPSTSGLGETQYF TGTGCCAGCGGCCCTTCGACTAGCGGCCTGGGGGAGACCCAGTACTTC
- TRBJ2-3 - TRBV27 CASRKRFGTDTQYF TGTGCCAGCAGGAAACGGTTCGGCACAGATACGCAGTATTTT
- TRBJ1-1 - TRBV6-1 CASGGARQYRNTEAFF TGTGCCAGCGGTGGCGCTCGACAGTATCGGAACACTGAAGCTTTCTTT
- TRBJ2-5 - TRBV15 CATSRAWETQYF TGTGCCACCAGCAGAGCCTGGGAGACCCAGTACTTC
TRBD1 TRBJ2-7 - TRBV28 CASSRTGGFYEQYF TGTGCCAGCAGTCGGACAGGGGGGTTCTACGAGCAGTACTTC
- TRBJ2-1 few TRBV29-1 CSVDNSPYNEQFF TGCAGCGTTGACAACAGTCCTTACAATGAGCAGTTCTTC
TRBD1 TRBJ2-2 - TRBV5-1 CASSSGQATGPGELFF TGCGCCAGCAGCTCCGGACAGGCGACAGGGCCCGGGGAGCTGTTTTTT
- TRBJ2-7 - TRBV19 CASSIGRRQIYEQYF TGTGCCAGTAGTATAGGAAGGCGACAGATCTACGAGCAGTACTTC
- TRBJ1-1 once TRBV7-9 CASSLGEGTEAFF TGTGCCAGCAGCTTAGGGGAGGGGACTGAAGCTTTCTTT
- TRBJ2-7 once TRBV11-2 CASSFMGRGRETYEQYF TGTGCCAGCAGCTTCATGGGGCGTGGGCGGGAAACCTACGAGCAGTACTTC
- TRBJ1-5 many TRBV7-9 CASSPRRNQPQHF TGTGCCAGCAGCCCCCGCCGTAATCAGCCCCAGCATTTT
TRBD2 TRBJ2-1 - TRBV5-4 CASSPSSGYSYNEQFF TGTGCCAGCAGCCCGTCTAGCGGGTACTCCTACAATGAGCAGTTCTTC
- TRBJ2-1 - TRBV2 CASAQGGDYNEQFF TGTGCCAGCGCTCAGGGGGGGGACTACAATGAGCAGTTCTTC
- TRBJ2-1 - TRBV19 CASSTSGAGVGEQFF TGTGCCAGTAGTACATCGGGGGCAGGGGTAGGAGAGCAGTTCTTC
TRBD1 TRBJ2-6 - TRBV18 CATAPLRTGVGSGANVLTF TGTGCCACCGCCCCCCTCCGGACAGGGGTCGGCTCTGGGGCCAACGTCCTGACTTTC
TRBD2 TRBJ2-1 - TRBV7-6 CASSKLAGGVNEQFF TGTGCCAGCAGCAAACTAGCGGGAGGGGTAAATGAGCAGTTCTTC